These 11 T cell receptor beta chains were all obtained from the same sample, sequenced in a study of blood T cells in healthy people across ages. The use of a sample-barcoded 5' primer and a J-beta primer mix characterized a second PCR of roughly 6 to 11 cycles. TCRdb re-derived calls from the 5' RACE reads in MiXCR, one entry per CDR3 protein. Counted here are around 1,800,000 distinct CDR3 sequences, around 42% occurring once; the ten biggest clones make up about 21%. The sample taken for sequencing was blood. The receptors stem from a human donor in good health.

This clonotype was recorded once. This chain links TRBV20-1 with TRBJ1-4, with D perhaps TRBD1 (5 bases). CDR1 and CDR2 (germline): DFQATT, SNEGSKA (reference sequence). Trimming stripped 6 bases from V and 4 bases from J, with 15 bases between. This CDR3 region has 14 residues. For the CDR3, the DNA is TGCAGTGCGCCCCTCCCAGACAGTAATGAAAAACTGTTTTTT. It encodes CSAPLPDSNEKLFF.

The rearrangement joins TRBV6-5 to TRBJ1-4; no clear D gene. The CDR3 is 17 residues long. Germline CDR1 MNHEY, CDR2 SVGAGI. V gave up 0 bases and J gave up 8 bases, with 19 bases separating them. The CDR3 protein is CASSYSPNPGPGEKLFF. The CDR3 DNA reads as TGTGCCAGCAGTTACTCGCCTAATCCGGGTCCTGGGGAAAAACTGTTTTTT.

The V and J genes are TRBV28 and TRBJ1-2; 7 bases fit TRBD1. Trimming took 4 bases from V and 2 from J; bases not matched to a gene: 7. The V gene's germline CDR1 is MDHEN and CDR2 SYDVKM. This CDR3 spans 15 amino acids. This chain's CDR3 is CASSSPRGSNYGYTF. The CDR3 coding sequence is TGTGCCAGCAGTTCCCCCAGGGGGTCGAACTATGGCTACACCTTC.

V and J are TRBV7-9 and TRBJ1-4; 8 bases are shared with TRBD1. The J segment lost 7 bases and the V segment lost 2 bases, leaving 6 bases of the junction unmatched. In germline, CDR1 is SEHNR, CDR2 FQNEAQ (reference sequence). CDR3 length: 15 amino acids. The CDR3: CASSLPTGVGEKLFF. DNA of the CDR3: TGTGCCAGCAGCTTACCGACAGGGGTTGGTGAAAAACTGTTTTTT.

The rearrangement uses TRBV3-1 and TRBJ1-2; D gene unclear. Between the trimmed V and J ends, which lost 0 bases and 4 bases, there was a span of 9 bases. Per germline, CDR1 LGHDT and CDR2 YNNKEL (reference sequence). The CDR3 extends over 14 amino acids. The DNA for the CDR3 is TGTGCCAGCAGCCAAGATATGGGGATCTATGGCTACACCTTC. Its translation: CASSQDMGIYGYTF.

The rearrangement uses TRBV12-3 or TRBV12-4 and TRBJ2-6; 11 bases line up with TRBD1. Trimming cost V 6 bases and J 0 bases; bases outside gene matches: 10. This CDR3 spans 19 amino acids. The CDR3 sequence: CASSLRTGGMLSGANVLTF. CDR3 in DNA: TGTGCCAGCAGCCTCCGGACAGGGGGCATGCTCTCTGGGGCCAACGTCCTGACTTTC.

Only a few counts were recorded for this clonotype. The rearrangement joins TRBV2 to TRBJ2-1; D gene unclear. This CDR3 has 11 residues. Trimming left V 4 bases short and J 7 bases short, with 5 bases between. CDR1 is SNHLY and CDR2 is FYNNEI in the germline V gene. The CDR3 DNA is TGTGCCAGCAGTGTCCATAATGAGCAGTTCTTC. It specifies CASSVHNEQFF.

This CDR3 is CASSLAGEAYNEQFF. CDR3 nucleotides: TGTGCCAGCAGTCTGGCGGGGGAGGCTTACAATGAGCAGTTCTTC. This chain joins TRBV25-1 and TRBJ2-1, with 7 bases that match TRBD2. CDR1 and CDR2 from the germline V gene are MGHDK and SYGVNS. The ends lost 5 bases at V and 4 bases at J; junction bases unmatched: 8. CDR3 size: 15 residues.

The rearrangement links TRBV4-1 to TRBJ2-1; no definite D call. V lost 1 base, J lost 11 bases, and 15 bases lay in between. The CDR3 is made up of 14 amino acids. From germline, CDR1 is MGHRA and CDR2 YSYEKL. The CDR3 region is CASSQVTPFSQQFF. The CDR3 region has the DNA TGCGCCAGCAGCCAAGTAACCCCCTTCTCACAGCAGTTCTTC.

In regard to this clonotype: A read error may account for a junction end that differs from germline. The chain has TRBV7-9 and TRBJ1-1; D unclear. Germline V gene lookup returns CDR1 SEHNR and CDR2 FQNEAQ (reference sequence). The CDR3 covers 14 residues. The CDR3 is CAGSLRGPNTEAFF. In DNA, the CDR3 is TGTGCCGGCAGCTTACGAGGCCCGAACACTGAAGCTTTCTTT. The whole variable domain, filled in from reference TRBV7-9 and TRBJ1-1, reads DTGVSQNPRHKITKRGQNVTFRCDPISEHNRLYWYRQTLGQGPEFLTYFQNEAQLEKSRLLSDRFSAERPKGSFSTLEIQRTEQGDSAMYLCAGSLRGPNTEAFFGQGTRLTVV.

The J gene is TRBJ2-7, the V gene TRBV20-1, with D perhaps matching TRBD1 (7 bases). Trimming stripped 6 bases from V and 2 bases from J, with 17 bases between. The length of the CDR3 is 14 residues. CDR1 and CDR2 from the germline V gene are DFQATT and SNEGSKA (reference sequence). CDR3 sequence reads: CSATAAGGTYEQYF. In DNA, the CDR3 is TGCAGTGCCACAGCGGCAGGGGGGACCTACGAGCAGTACTTC.